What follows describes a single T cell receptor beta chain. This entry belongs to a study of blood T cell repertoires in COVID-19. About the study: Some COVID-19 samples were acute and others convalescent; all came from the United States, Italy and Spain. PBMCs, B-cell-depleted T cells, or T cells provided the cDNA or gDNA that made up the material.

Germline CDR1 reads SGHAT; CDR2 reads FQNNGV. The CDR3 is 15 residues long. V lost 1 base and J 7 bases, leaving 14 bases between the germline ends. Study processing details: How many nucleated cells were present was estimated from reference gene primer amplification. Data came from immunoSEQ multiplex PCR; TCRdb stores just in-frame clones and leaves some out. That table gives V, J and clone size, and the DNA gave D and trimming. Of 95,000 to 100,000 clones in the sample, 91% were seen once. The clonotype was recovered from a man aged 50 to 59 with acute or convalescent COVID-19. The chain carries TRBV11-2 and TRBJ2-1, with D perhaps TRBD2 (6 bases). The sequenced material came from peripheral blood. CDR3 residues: CASSLGGTGVNEQFF. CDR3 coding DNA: TGTGCCAGCAGCTTAGGCGGGACCGGGGTGAATGAGCAGTTCTTC.